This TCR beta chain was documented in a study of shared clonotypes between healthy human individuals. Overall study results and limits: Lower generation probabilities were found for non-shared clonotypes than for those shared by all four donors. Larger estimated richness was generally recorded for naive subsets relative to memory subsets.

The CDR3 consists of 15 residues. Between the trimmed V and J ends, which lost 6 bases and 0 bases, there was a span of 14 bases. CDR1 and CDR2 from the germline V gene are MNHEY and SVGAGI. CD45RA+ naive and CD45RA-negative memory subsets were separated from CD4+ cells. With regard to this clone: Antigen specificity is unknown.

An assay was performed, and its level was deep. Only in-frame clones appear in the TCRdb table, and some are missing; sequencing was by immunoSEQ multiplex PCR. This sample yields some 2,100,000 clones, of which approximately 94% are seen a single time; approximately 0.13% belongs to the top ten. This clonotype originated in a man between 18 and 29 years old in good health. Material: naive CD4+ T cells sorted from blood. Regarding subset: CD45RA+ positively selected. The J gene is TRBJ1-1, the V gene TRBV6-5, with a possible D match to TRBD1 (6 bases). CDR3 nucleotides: TGTGCCAGCAGCCCTACGTGGGGGCTGAACACTGAAGCTTTCTTT. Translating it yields CASSPTWGLNTEAFF.